The clone carrying this T cell receptor beta chain was recorded only once. This sample is drawn from a study of OX40 agonist ivuxolimab in advanced cancers. Study at large: Prior checkpoint blockade (anti-PD-1, anti-PD-L1 or anti-CTLA-4) was permitted; around 39% had it.

V lost 5 bases to trimming and J lost 7 bases; unmatched junction nucleotides: 6. In germline, CDR1 is SGHTA, CDR2 FQGNSA. This CDR3 has 14 residues. Repertoires were generated with immunoSEQ multiplex PCR, while TCRdb's copy carries only in-frame clones and drops some. The top ten clones hold roughly 1.9% of a sample with fewer than 45,000 clones, 84% of them seen once. V usage is TRBV7-2 and J usage is TRBJ2-4; the match to TRBD1 covers 9 bases. This specimen consisted of CD4+ or CD8+ T cells sorted from blood, obtained in a trial of the OX40 agonist ivuxolimab. The clonotype originates from an adult with an advanced solid tumor such as melanoma, head and neck, liver or kidney cancer. Here the CDR3 DNA reads TGTGCCAGCAGCCCAGGACAGGGGTGGAACATTCAGTACTTC. As protein: CASSPGQGWNIQYF.